The entry below gives a single T cell receptor (beta chain) sequence along with its context. Its antigen is not yet known. Qualities for individual bases were not recorded, and no much larger clone is one base off. The entry originates in a study of shared clonotypes between healthy human individuals (dated by TCRdb to about 2020). Study-wide context: The cohort comprised a couple of women and a few men aged 18 to 49 years. Each donor's leukapheresis produced roughly between about 0.8 and 8.9 billion PBMCs. For each donor, CD4 naive and CD4 memory were each run on three plates, CD8 naive on two plates, and CD8 memory on one plate. To increase sequencing depth and limit assay-specific biases, different laboratories used diverse techniques to prepare libraries and sequence TCR repertoires. To estimate repertoire size and how much clonotype sharing occurs between individuals, the study deeply sequenced the blood TCR repertoires of about 5 healthy adults. Paper-wide results and their limitations: Pairwise subsampling led to the expectation that sequencing depth would affect the degree of clonotype sharing among donors. Higher generation probabilities were observed for clonotypes shared by all four sorted-subset donors than for non-shared clonotypes. Incomplete sequencing was indicated by rarefaction of sorted-subset datasets, despite the large sequencing depth. Because the study included only a small number of donors, the genetic and exposure-history diversity represented was limited. Sharing across a few donors was observed for about 5% of naive CD4, 3% to 3.5% of naive CD8, 2.3% of memory CD4, and about 0.39% of memory CD8 clonotypes. Naive subsets generally had larger estimated clonotype richness than memory subsets did. Sampling was restricted to blood, and TCR repertoires in tissue are likely to differ from TCR repertoires in blood.

CD8 naive samples consisted of CD45RO-negative cells that were positively selected for CCR7, yielding a CD45RA+CCR7+ population without TemRA cells. The donors were healthy, HIV-negative adults with no recently reported acute infections or vaccinations. Only Caucasian adults living in Nashville, Tennessee, USA were represented among the donors. After blood collection by leukapheresis, PBMCs were isolated using Ficoll-Histopaque density gradient centrifugation and then cryopreserved in the vapor phase of liquid nitrogen. Purity and quantity of every magnetically sorted T cell population were checked by analytical flow cytometry. From each sorted fraction, genomic DNA was isolated and quantified by UV absorbance on a Nanodrop 2000c. Reading from cysteine to phenylalanine, the CDR3 counts 11 amino acids. The CDR3 DNA has 33 bases and is translated from base 1. CDR1 and CDR2, looked up from the germline V gene, are WSHSY and SAAADI. A distance of 11 bases separates the germline ends of V and J, which lose 11 bases and 4 bases respectively.

TCR CDR3 regions were amplified from genomic DNA by multiplex PCR using the deep immunoSEQ assay. Genomic DNA extracted from each cell subset was distributed evenly over all wells of several immunoSEQ 96-well plates, and each plate served as one replicate. For sorted subsets, each replicate PCR was loaded with roughly 0.2 ug genomic DNA, equivalent to some 31,000 T cell genomes. Purified libraries were quantified with a Qubit 3.0 fluorometer, sized on a Bioanalyzer 2100, and re-quantified with the KAPA Library Quantification kit. Every immunoSEQ 96-well plate was sequenced on a dedicated single-read 150-cycle Illumina NextSeq 550 flow cell. The study's own analysis went as follows. The immunoSEQ output contained only junctional sequences without quality scores, so filtering could not match that applied to full-length reads. Sequences were annotated with PyIR, a Python wrapper for IgBLAST v1.9, and V/J genes and CDR3 were assigned using IMGT germline references. Any read was removed if the V/J assignment was weak (E-value above 1e-6), the CDR3 was missing, or the read contained stop codons, out-of-frame junctions, or ambiguous translated residues. V3J clonotypes were defined as sequences sharing the same inferred V gene, J gene, and CDR3 amino acid sequence. Percentage overlap between repertoires was calculated by dividing the number of shared unique clonotypes by the size of the smaller repertoire. Three approaches were used to assess repertoire richness: RTK rarefaction, the Chao1 estimator, and Recon v2.1 estimates of unobserved clonotypes. Generation probabilities for all TCRbeta clonotypes obtained by the gDNA method from a handful of donors were computed using OLGA. TCRdb mirrors the immuneACCESS table, restricted to in-frame sequences. Some clones are absent from its copies; in checked studies, under half trace to an unresolved V gene, and the reason for the others is unknown. The DNA gave D and trimming, while V, J and clone size come from that table. Across this sample there are about 820,000 clones, with 80% to 95% seen only once. Together, the top ten hold around 24% of the sample.

The clonotype was recovered from a man younger than 40 in good health. The V and J segments used are TRBV10-2 and TRBJ2-5, with the D segment identity uncertain. What was sequenced was naive CD8+ T cells sorted from blood. Reading the label with the study, this specimen's cell subset or site is: CD45RA+CCR7+. The DNA sequence is given as TGCGCCGCAGGAAACCTAGAGACCCAGTACTTC. Its translation reads: CAAGNLETQYF.